Shown below are 8 T cell receptor beta chains from a single sample sequenced in a study of metastatic and nonmetastatic thyroid tumors. Using MiXCR, TCRdb reanalyzed the PCR reads. The sample lists some 13,000 clones; around 30% were seen once. Patients had received no treatment of any kind before thyroid surgery. The sequencing sample was made of tumor tissue. Receptors originate from a female donor with papillary thyroid cancer or a benign thyroid nodule (not recorded which). Some clones in this sample may be carry-over from other donors' samples.

This clone has a count of ten or more. The rearrangement links TRBV28 to TRBJ2-3; D remains ambiguous. Trimming took off 7 bases at V and 5 bases at J, with 7 bases between the two ends. In germline, CDR1 is MDHEN, CDR2 SYDVKM. This CDR3 has 11 residues. The DNA for the CDR3 is TGTGCCAGCACTAGGCAAGATACGCAGTATTTT. Residues: CASTRQDTQYF.

This clone was recorded at least ten times. V is TRBV27 and J is TRBJ1-1; D gene ambiguous. Germline V CDR1 and CDR2: MNHEY, SMNVEV (reference sequence). The V and J ends lost 3 bases and 10 bases respectively, with 21 bases between them. The CDR3 is 15 residues long. The CDR3 protein is CASSFERVEVWGAFF. CDR3 DNA: TGTGCCAGCAGTTTTGAGAGGGTAGAGGTCTGGGGAGCTTTCTTT.

Of note for this clone: The conserved final phenylalanine or tryptophan is absent from the CDR3, which likely points to a read error. V and J are TRBV20-1 and TRBJ2-7, with D uncertain. The CDR3 has 13 residues. CDR1 DFQATT and CDR2 SNEGSKA come from the germline V gene (reference sequence). Trimming shortened V by 3 bases and J by 3 bases, and 12 bases separated the two germline ends. The CDR3 DNA sequence: TGCAGTGCTAGCGTGACGCTGGTCTACGAGCAGTACCTC. It codes for CSASVTLVYEQYL.

By frequency in the sample, this clone is medium-sized. The chain recombines TRBV5-1 with TRBJ1-2, with TRBD1 as a possible D gene (6 bases). The CDR3 runs 15 residues. V was trimmed by 1 base and J by 4 bases, leaving 14 bases between them. CDR1 and CDR2 (germline): SGHRS, YFSETQ. Written as DNA, the CDR3 is TGCGCCAGCAGCTTGCCCTCGGGGGCGAGCTATGGCTACACCTTC. Translating gives CASSLPSGASYGYTF. The full variable domain, completed using reference TRBV5-1 and TRBJ1-2, is KAGVTQTPRYLIKTRGQQVTLSCSPISGHRSVSWYQQTPGQGLQFLFEYFSETQRNKGNFPGRFSGRQFSNSRSEMNVSTLELGDSALYLCASSLPSGASYGYTFGSGTRLTVV.

The sample holds many counts of this clone. This chain connects TRBV5-4 to TRBJ2-7; 7 bases line up with TRBD1. Germline trimming cut 0 bases from V and 6 bases from J; bases unmatched to any gene: 15. Germline CDR1 and CDR2: SGHNT and YYREEE (reference sequence). The CDR3 sequence is 17 residues long. The CDR3 here is CASSLGSPGQLPGEQYF. In DNA, the CDR3 is TGTGCCAGCAGCTTGGGTAGCCCGGGACAGCTCCCGGGCGAGCAGTACTTC.

This clone appeared a few times. Possible read error: a much larger clone is one base away. V usage is TRBV9 and J usage is TRBJ2-7; 9 nucleotides line up with TRBD2. Germline CDR1 is SGDLS and CDR2 is YYNGEE. The CDR3 is made up of 15 amino acids. The CDR3 DNA reads as TGTGCCAGCAGCCAACGTTCTAGCGGGAACTACAAGCAGTACTTC. Translating gives CASSQRSSGNYKQYF.

This clone counts as medium-sized. Other DNA sequences in the sample encode the same CDR3. The V gene is TRBV20-1, the J gene TRBJ2-1, with TRBD1 matching 12 bases. CDR3 length equals 13 residues. V lost 5 bases and J lost 10; bases outside the gene matches: 6. Germline V lookup: CDR1 DFQATT, CDR2 SNEGSKA (reference sequence). The CDR3 protein is CSALGTGGSEQFF. The CDR3 coding sequence is TGCAGTGCTCTCGGGACAGGGGGCTCGGAGCAGTTCTTC.

Points on this clone: Within the sample, other DNA sequences also encode this same CDR3. V gene TRBV5-1 combines with J gene TRBJ2-3; D unresolved. The length of the CDR3 is 13 residues. The germline CDR1 and CDR2 sequences are SGHRS and YFSETQ. V gave up 1 base and J gave up 14 bases, with 17 bases separating them. Here the CDR3 DNA reads TGCGCCAGCAGCTTGATGGTGCGAGATACGAGGTATTTT. The encoded protein is CASSLMVRDTRYF.